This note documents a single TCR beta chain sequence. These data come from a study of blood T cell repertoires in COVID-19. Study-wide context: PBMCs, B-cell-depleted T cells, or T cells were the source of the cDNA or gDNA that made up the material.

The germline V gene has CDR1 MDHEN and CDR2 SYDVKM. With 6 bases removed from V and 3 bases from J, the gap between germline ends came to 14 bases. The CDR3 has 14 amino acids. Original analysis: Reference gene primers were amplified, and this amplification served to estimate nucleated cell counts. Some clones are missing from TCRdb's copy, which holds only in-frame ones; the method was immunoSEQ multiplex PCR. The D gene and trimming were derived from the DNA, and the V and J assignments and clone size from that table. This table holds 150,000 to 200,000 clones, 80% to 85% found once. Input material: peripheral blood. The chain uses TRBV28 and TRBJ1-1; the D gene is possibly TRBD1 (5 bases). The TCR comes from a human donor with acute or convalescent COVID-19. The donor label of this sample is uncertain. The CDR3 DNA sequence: TGTGCCAGCAGCAGCGGGGCGATTGACACTGAAGCTTTCTTT. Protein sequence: CASSSGAIDTEAFF.